This entry features one TCR beta chain sequence. Its specificity is not known. The V and J ends lost 4 bases and 5 bases, in that order; junction bases with no gene match: 14. The CDR3 has 16 residues. CDR1 and CDR2 (germline): SGHNT, YYREEE (reference sequence). The record originates from a study of cytomegalovirus exposure and HLA in healthy donors. Overall study findings and caveats: A further, later analysis showed that HLA-associated TCR beta chains (compared with equally common others) were more clonally expanded.

It was with 60 Vbeta and 13 Jbeta primers that the PCR ran. Method: immunoSEQ multiplex PCR; TCRdb's copy keeps in-frame clones and lacks some. The sample has under 150,000 clones, around four fifths seen once. V usage is TRBV5-4 and J usage is TRBJ2-5; 7 bases are shared with TRBD1. The sample taken for sequencing was PBMCs. The sequence derives from a man aged 25 to 40 in good health and CMV-seropositive. This chain's CDR3 is CASSKRQGPSEETQYF. The CDR3 DNA sequence: TGTGCCAGCAGCAAGAGACAGGGCCCTTCGGAGGAGACCCAGTACTTC.